The clone carrying this T cell receptor beta chain was picked up a small number of times. Its target is not known. The data are from a study of T cells after yellow fever vaccination. Study information: SMART-Seq v4 Ultra Low Input prepared the low-cell-number fractions. General study findings and limits: Just a small share of clonotypes turned up in the CD4 compartment as well as the CD8 compartment. Once the booster was given, most primary-vaccination clones reappeared, at approximately 97% for CD4 and roughly 85% for CD8.

The CDR3 loop spans 16 amino acids. The V gene lost 7 bases and the J gene lost 2 bases, with 20 bases spanning the gap. Germline CDR1 MNHEY, CDR2 SVGAGI. It was through 5'RACE template switching that TCR cDNA was made, with a universal primer site and UMIs added. TCRdb processed the 5' RACE reads anew with MiXCR; each CDR3 protein has one entry. The table lists roughly 500,000 distinct CDR3 sequences, 15% to 20% of them singletons. The receptor was isolated from a man aged 30-40 years who received the YFV17D yellow fever vaccine. The chain carries TRBV6-5 and TRBJ2-5; D is perhaps TRBD1 (7 bases). The material was PBMCs, obtained 15 days after the yellow fever booster vaccination. The CDR3 sequence: CASKRAGGLGQETQYF. CDR3 bases: TGTGCCAGCAAGAGAGCAGGGGGACTTGGTCAAGAGACCCAGTACTTC.